These 28 T cell receptor beta chains were all obtained from the same sample, sequenced in a study of cytomegalovirus exposure and HLA in healthy donors. PCR involved 60 Vbeta and 13 Jbeta primers. Produced via immunoSEQ multiplex PCR; TCRdb's table is partial and in-frame only. The repertoire holds around 120,000 clones, with around two thirds as singletons. Sequencing was performed on PBMCs. The receptors derive from a man aged 30-40 years in good health and CMV-seropositive.

This chain connects TRBV6-6 to TRBJ2-2, with TRBD2 matching 7 bases. The CDR3 has 16 residues. V shed 7 bases, J shed 4 bases, and the junction held 12 bases outside the gene matches. Germline V gene lookup returns CDR1 MNHNY and CDR2 SVGAGI (reference sequence). CDR3 loop: CASTEGGRGITGELFF. The DNA for the CDR3 is TGTGCCAGCACAGAAGGTGGGAGGGGTATCACCGGGGAGCTGTTTTTT.

CDR3 region: CASSQRTGRDSPLHF. The CDR3 nucleotides read TGCGCCAGCAGCCAACGGACAGGGCGTGATTCACCCCTCCACTTT. The V gene is TRBV4-1, the J gene TRBJ1-6; 8 bases align to TRBD1. V shed 2 bases, J shed 8 bases, and the junction held 5 bases outside the gene matches. Germline assignment: CDR1 MGHRA and CDR2 YSYEKL. The CDR3 spans 15 residues.

This clone was picked up a small number of times. This chain uses TRBV6-5 with TRBJ1-6, with TRBD1 matching over 9 bases. V dropped 6 bases and J dropped 7; count of bases not matched to a gene: 7. Germline CDR1 and CDR2: MNHEY and SVGAGI. The length of the CDR3 is 15 residues. Here the CDR3 reads CASRDRGERNSPLHF. The CDR3 bases are TGTGCCAGCAGGGACAGGGGCGAAAGGAATTCACCCCTCCACTTT.

This clone was observed a single time. The V call is TRBV2, the J call TRBJ1-1; weak D call: TRBD1 (5 bases). Trimming cost V 4 bases and J 1 base, with 13 bases left between them. The length of the CDR3 is 15 residues. Germline CDR1 SNHLY, CDR2 FYNNEI. CDR3 DNA: TGTGCCAGCAGTGGTACGTCAGGGTCGAACACTGAAGCTTTCTTT. The encoded protein is CASSGTSGSNTEAFF.

The chain employs TRBV15 and TRBJ2-7; D possibly corresponds to TRBD2 (5 bases). The CDR3 spans 15 residues. The germline CDR1 and CDR2 sequences are LNHNV and YYDKDF (reference sequence). The V and J ends lost 0 bases and 3 bases respectively, with 12 bases between them. CDR3 coding DNA: TGTGCCACCAGCAGAGATTATGGAGCGGACTACGAGCAGTACTTC. Its translation is CATSRDYGADYEQYF.

The chain joins TRBV19 to TRBJ2-1; 11 bases fit TRBD1. The CDR3 extends over 15 amino acids. Per the germline V gene, CDR1 is LNHDA and CDR2 is SQIVND (reference sequence). Trimming took 1 base from V and 8 from J; bases not matched to a gene: 4. The CDR3 DNA is TGTGCCAGTAGTATAGGTGGGACAGGGGGATATGAGCAGTTCTTC. As protein: CASSIGGTGGYEQFF. Complete variable domain (other parts from reference TRBV19 and TRBJ2-1): DGGITQSPKYLFRKEGQNVTLSCEQNLNHDAMYWYRQDPGQGLRLIYYSQIVNDFQKGDIAEGYSVSREKKESFPLTVTSAQKNPTAFYLCASSIGGTGGYEQFFGPGTRLTVL.

This clone was counted a single time. This chain links TRBV11-2 with TRBJ2-7; 8 bases are a match to TRBD2. The CDR3 consists of 15 residues. The V and J ends lost 5 bases and 1 base, in that order; junction bases with no gene match: 7. Germline CDR1 is SGHAT and CDR2 is FQNNGV. The CDR3 loop is CASSPGLAVSYEQYF. The DNA of the CDR3 is TGTGCCAGCAGCCCAGGACTAGCTGTTTCCTACGAGCAGTACTTC.

This clone was found a few times. The gene calls are TRBV4-2 and TRBJ2-7, with 7 positions matching TRBD2. The CDR3 runs to 18 residues. Germline values: CDR1 LGHNA, CDR2 YNFKEQ. The V gene end was trimmed by 0 bases and the J gene end by 0 bases; junction bases not matched to a gene: 11. CDR3 in amino acids: CASSQEARGGIGSYEQYF. The CDR3 coding sequence is TGTGCCAGCAGCCAAGAGGCTAGGGGAGGGATCGGCTCCTACGAGCAGTACTTC.

The V and J genes are TRBV9 and TRBJ1-2; 9 nucleotides match TRBD1. This CDR3 comprises 15 residues. The germline gives CDR1 SGDLS, CDR2 YYNGEE. The J segment lost 4 bases and the V segment lost 3 bases, leaving 7 bases of the junction unmatched. CDR3 protein: CASSGNGQGTYGYTF. CDR3 bases: TGTGCCAGCAGCGGAAATGGACAGGGGACCTATGGCTACACCTTC.

A few counts support this clone. The chain has TRBV4-1 and TRBJ2-1; 8 positions agree with TRBD1. Germline V gene sequence: CDR1 MGHRA, CDR2 YSYEKL. CDR3 length equals 13 residues. V trimming: 2 bases; J trimming: 7 bases; junction bases outside the gene matches: 1. The CDR3, as DNA: TGCGCCAGCAGCCAACGACAGGGGAATGAGCAGTTCTTC. Protein sequence: CASSQRQGNEQFF.

The table lists this clone with a few counts. This chain connects TRBV29-1 to TRBJ2-3, with TRBD2 matching over 16 bases. The CDR3 is 17 residues long. Trimming took 3 bases from V and 1 from J; bases not matched to a gene: 4. CDR1 SQVTM and CDR2 ANQGSEA come from the germline V gene. The CDR3, as DNA: TGCAGCGTTGAGGGGACTAGCGGGGGGGAGGGCACAGATACGCAGTATTTT. Translation gives CSVEGTSGGEGTDTQYF.

This rearrangement joins TRBV29-1 to TRBJ2-3; 7 bases agree with TRBD1. After removal of 4 bases from V and 2 bases from J, the junction contained 3 bases not matched to a gene. CDR1 is SQVTM and CDR2 is ANQGSEA in the germline V gene. The CDR3 loop spans 13 amino acids. The DNA of the CDR3 is TGCAGCGTTGCGGGACAGCCCACAGATACGCAGTATTTT. Amino acids: CSVAGQPTDTQYF.

The CDR3 spells CASSVSRGAGGNTIYF. As DNA, the CDR3 is TGTGCCAGCAGCGTCTCCCGGGGGGCAGGTGGAAACACCATATATTTT. The V gene is TRBV9, the J gene TRBJ1-3; maybe TRBD1 (6 bases). Germline CDR1 and CDR2: SGDLS and YYNGEE. The CDR3 runs 16 residues. V lost 2 bases, J lost 3 bases, and 15 bases lay in between.

V usage is TRBV2 and J usage is TRBJ2-1; weak D call: TRBD1 (5 bases). Germline V gene data show CDR1 as SNHLY and CDR2 as FYNNEI. This CDR3 is 14 amino acids long. The ends were cut back, 3 bases at V and 1 base at J, with 7 bases in the middle. The CDR3 coding sequence is TGTGCCAGCAGTGACCAGGGTTCCTACAATGAGCAGTTCTTC. Protein sequence: CASSDQGSYNEQFF.

This clone has more than one count but fewer than ten. CDR3 in amino acids: CASSPSGGAYNEQFF. The CDR3 DNA reads TGCGCCAGCAGCCCCAGCGGGGGGGCCTACAATGAGCAGTTCTTC. The chain joins TRBV5-1 to TRBJ2-1; 10 bases match TRBD2. The CDR3 sequence is 15 residues long. Germline V gene lookup returns CDR1 SGHRS and CDR2 YFSETQ. V shed 4 bases, J shed 2 bases, and the junction held 3 bases outside the gene matches.

The V call is TRBV5-1, the J call TRBJ1-1; D call uncertain. CDR1 SGHRS and CDR2 YFSETQ come from the germline V gene. Trimming pared 0 bases from V and 5 bases from J, leaving 8 bases between. This CDR3 region has 13 residues. CDR3 nucleotides: TGCGCCAGCAGCTTGGCCTCGGGTACTGAAGCTTTCTTT. Translating gives CASSLASGTEAFF.

This clone was observed a handful of times. One junction end disagrees with the germline gene, perhaps due to a read error. The chain has TRBV5-4 and TRBJ2-7; weak D call: TRBD1 (5 bases). The germline CDR1 and CDR2 sequences are SGHNT and YYREEE (reference sequence). The length of the CDR3 is 13 residues. The CDR3 nucleotides read TGTGCCAGCAGTTTGGACATGACCTACGAGCAGTACTTC. Translation gives CASSLDMTYEQYF.

J is TRBJ1-3 and V is TRBV5-5; maybe TRBD1 (6 bases). V lost 0 bases and J lost 8, with 12 bases in between. The germline CDR1 and CDR2 sequences are SGHKS and YYEKEE (reference sequence). This CDR3 has 14 residues. CDR3 nucleotides: TGTGCCAGCAGCTTGGACAGGGCTGGGTACACCATATATTTT. It encodes CASSLDRAGYTIYF.

This sequence joins TRBV2 and TRBJ1-5, with D unresolved. The germline V gene encodes CDR1 SNHLY and CDR2 FYNNEI. V shed 4 bases and J shed 2 bases, with 15 bases lying between them. This CDR3 comprises 16 residues. CDR3 DNA: TGTGCCAGCAGTGGAGACCCACCGGAGGGCAATCAGCCCCAGCATTTT. It encodes CASSGDPPEGNQPQHF.

The V call is TRBV19, the J call TRBJ1-2; D not resolved. Germline CDR1 reads LNHDA; CDR2 reads SQIVND (reference sequence). The CDR3 is 15 amino acids. Deletions cut 5 bases from V and 3 bases from J, with 16 bases between. The CDR3: CASSPPSPLDYGYTF. The CDR3 DNA reads as TGTGCCAGTAGTCCCCCCAGTCCTTTGGACTATGGCTACACCTTC.

The chain links TRBV23-1 to TRBJ1-5; TRBD1 matches 8 bases. TRBV23-1 is known as an ORF, though its function is uncertain. This CDR3 is built from 19 residues. The junction had 16 bases not matched to a gene; V was cut back by 2 bases and J by 4 bases. The CDR3 sequence: CASSQKERGDRTKNQPQHF. The CDR3 DNA reads TGCGCCAGCAGTCAAAAGGAAAGAGGGGACAGGACTAAGAATCAGCCCCAGCATTTT.

This chain connects TRBV4-2 to TRBJ2-7; 9 positions match TRBD1. J lost 6 bases, V lost 1 base, and 16 bases had no gene match. The CDR3 has 18 amino acids. Germline lookup yields CDR1 LGHNA and CDR2 YNFKEQ. CDR3 bases: TGTGCCAGCAGCCAAGCTTTGGGGCCGGGACAGGGTGGGTCCGAGCAGTACTTC. Protein product: CASSQALGPGQGGSEQYF.

The genes are TRBV5-1 and TRBJ2-1, with a possible D match to TRBD1 (5 bases). The CDR3 runs 14 residues. Germline assignment: CDR1 SGHRS and CDR2 YFSETQ. Trimming left V 1 base short and J 7 bases short, with 12 bases between. This CDR3 is CASSLQSRGNEQFF. CDR3 DNA: TGCGCCAGCAGCTTGCAGAGTAGGGGTAATGAGCAGTTCTTC.

This rearrangement joins TRBV6-6 to TRBJ1-5; perhaps TRBD1 as D (6 bases). Trimming shortened V by 7 bases and J by 3 bases, and 13 bases separated the two germline ends. CDR1 MNHNY and CDR2 SVGAGI come from the germline V gene (reference sequence). The CDR3 spans 14 residues. The CDR3 DNA sequence: TGTGCCAGCAACGAACAGGGATTCAATCAGCCCCAGCATTTT. Encoded protein: CASNEQGFNQPQHF.

This clone showed up just a few times. The junction shows a germline mismatch at one end, possibly a read error. The chain joins TRBV7-9 to TRBJ2-1; D is ambiguous. Germline V gene lookup returns CDR1 SEHNR and CDR2 FQNEAQ (reference sequence). This CDR3 region has 12 residues. The CDR3 spells CSSSLEYNEQFF. The CDR3 DNA is TGTTCCAGCAGCTTGGAGTACAATGAGCAGTTCTTC.

The V gene is TRBV12-5, the J gene TRBJ2-1; 8 bases line up with TRBD1. This CDR3 is 11 amino acids long. Unmatched junction bases numbered 5, after V lost 4 bases and J lost 15 bases. Germline V gene lookup returns CDR1 LGHNT and CDR2 FRNRAP. In nucleotides, the CDR3 is TGTGCTAGTGGTTCTGGACAGGGAACGTTCTTC. Encoded protein: CASGSGQGTFF.

Comments on this clone: A read error may produce the germline difference seen at one junction end. The chain carries TRBV7-9 and TRBJ2-7; D is perhaps TRBD1 (6 bases). This CDR3 is 12 amino acids long. Per germline, CDR1 SEHNR and CDR2 FQNEAQ (reference sequence). The CDR3 protein is CSSSPQGFNLYF. In nucleotides, the CDR3 is TGTTCCAGCAGCCCACAGGGATTTAACCTGTACTTC.

The chain combines TRBV19 with TRBJ2-2, with D maybe TRBD2 (6 bases). This CDR3 has 15 residues. V gave up 6 bases and J gave up 4 bases, with 15 bases separating them. Germline values: CDR1 LNHDA, CDR2 SQIVND (reference sequence). The CDR3 loop reads CASRWPGVGTGELFF. The CDR3 DNA sequence: TGTGCCAGTAGATGGCCGGGGGTTGGCACCGGGGAGCTGTTTTTT.